This TCR beta chain was sequenced for a study of CD8+ T cells in alopecia areata. Treatment indicated: oral pan-JAK inhibitor, 5-10 mg twice daily. Reverse transcription of extracted RNA yielded cDNA, which provided the sequencing template. TCRdb's table, derived via immunoSEQ multiplex PCR, lists solely in-frame clones and lacks some. The repertoire includes more than 95,000 clones, about 61% of them detected once, and 25% to 30% sits in the top ten. This clone was picked up a small number of times. This receptor was identified in a human donor with alopecia areata. The sequencing used CD8+ T cells sorted from blood, collected at week 4, from a patient treated with tofacitinib.

The CDR3 sequence is CSVDTGEETQYF. CDR3 sequence (DNA): TGCAGCGTAGACACAGGGGAAGAGACCCAGTACTTC. The chain uses TRBV29-1 and TRBJ2-5; 7 bases agree with TRBD1. Trimming took 6 bases from V and 3 from J; bases not matched to a gene: 4. The CDR3 length is 12 residues. The germline V gene has CDR1 SQVTM and CDR2 ANQGSEA.